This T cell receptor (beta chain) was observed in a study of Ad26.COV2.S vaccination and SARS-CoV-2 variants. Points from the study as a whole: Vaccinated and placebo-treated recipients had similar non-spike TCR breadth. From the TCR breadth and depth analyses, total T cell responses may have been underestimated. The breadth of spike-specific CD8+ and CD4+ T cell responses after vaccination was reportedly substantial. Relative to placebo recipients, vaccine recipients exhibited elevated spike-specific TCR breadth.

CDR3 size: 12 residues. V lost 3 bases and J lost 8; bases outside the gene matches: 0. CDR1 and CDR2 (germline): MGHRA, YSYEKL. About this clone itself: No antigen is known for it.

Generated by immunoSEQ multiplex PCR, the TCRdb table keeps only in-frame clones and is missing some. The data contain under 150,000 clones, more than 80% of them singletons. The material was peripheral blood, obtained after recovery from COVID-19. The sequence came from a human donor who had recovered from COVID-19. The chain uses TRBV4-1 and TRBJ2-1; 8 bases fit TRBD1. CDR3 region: CASSQGQDEQFF. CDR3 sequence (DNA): TGCGCCAGCAGCCAGGGACAGGATGAGCAGTTCTTC.